This section outlines one TCR beta chain sequence together with its context. The antigen is not known. These data are taken from a study of OX40 agonist ivuxolimab in advanced cancers. Background on the study: Dose-escalation subjects each had hepatocellular carcinoma, melanoma, renal cell or head and neck cancer. Study-level results: It was not determined which antigens were specifically recognized by the peripheral T cells that had undergone clonal expansion. Relative to CD4+ cells, CD8+ T cells on average had more expanded clones.

TCRdb's table, derived via immunoSEQ multiplex PCR, lists solely in-frame clones and lacks some. This table has approximately 77,000 clones, about 90% appearing once. CDR1 SEHNR and CDR2 FQNEAQ come from the germline V gene (reference sequence). This CDR3 has 15 residues. Deletions cut 1 base from V and 6 bases from J, with 15 bases between. Patients with autoimmune history or systemic immunosuppression were excluded. The rearrangement uses TRBV7-9 and TRBJ1-2, with D possibly TRBD1 on 5 matching bases. This receptor was obtained from an adult with an advanced solid tumor such as melanoma, head and neck, liver or kidney cancer. Sample: CD4+ or CD8+ T cells sorted from blood, taken in a trial of the OX40 agonist ivuxolimab. CDR3 protein: CASSLVGAGSDGYTF. The CDR3, as DNA: TGTGCCAGCAGCTTAGTAGGGGCAGGGTCCGATGGCTACACCTTC.